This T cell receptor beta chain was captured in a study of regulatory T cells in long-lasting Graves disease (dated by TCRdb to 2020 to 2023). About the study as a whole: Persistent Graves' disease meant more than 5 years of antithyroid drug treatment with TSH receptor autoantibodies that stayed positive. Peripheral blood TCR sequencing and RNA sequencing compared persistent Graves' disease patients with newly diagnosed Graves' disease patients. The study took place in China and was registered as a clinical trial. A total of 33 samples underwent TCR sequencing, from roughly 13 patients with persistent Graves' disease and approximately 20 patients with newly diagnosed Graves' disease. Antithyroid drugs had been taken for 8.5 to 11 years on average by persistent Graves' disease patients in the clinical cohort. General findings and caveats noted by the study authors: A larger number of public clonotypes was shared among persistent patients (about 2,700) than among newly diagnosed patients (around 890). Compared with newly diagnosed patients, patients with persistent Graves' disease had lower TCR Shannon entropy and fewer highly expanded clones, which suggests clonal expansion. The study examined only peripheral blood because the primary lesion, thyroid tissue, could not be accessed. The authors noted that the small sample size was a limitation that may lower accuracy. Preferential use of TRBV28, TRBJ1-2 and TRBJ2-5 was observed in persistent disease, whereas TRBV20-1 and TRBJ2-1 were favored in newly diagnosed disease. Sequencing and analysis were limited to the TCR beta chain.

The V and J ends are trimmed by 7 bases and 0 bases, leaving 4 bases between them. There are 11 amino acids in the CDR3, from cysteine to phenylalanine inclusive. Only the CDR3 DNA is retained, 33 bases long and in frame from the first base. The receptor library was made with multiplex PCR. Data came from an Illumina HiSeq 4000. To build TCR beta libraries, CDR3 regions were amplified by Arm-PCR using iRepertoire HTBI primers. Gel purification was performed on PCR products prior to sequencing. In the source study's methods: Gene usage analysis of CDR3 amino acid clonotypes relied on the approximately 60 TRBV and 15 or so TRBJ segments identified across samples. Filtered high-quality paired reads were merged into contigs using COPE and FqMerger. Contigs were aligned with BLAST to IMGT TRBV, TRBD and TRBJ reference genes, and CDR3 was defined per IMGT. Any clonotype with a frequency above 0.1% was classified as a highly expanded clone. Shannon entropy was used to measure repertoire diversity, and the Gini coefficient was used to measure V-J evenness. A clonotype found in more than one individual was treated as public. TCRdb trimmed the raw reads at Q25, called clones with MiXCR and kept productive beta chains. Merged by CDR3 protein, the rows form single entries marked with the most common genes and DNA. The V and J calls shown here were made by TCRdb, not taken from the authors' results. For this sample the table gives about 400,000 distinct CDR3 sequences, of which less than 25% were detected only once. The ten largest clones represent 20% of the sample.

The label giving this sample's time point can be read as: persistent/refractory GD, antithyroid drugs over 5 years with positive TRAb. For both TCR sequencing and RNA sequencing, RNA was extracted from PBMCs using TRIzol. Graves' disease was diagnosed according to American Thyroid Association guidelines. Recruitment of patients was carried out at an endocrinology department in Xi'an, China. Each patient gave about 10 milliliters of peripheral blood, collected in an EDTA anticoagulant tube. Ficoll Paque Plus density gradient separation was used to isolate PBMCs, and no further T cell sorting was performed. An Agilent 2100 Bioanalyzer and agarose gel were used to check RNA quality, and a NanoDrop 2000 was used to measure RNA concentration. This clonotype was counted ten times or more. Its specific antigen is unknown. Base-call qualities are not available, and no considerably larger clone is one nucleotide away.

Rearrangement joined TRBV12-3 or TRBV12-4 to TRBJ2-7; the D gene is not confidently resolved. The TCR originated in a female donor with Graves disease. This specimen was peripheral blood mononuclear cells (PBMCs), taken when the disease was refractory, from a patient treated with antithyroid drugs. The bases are TGTGCCAGCACCGTCTCCTACGAGCAGTACTTC. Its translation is CASTVSYEQYF.